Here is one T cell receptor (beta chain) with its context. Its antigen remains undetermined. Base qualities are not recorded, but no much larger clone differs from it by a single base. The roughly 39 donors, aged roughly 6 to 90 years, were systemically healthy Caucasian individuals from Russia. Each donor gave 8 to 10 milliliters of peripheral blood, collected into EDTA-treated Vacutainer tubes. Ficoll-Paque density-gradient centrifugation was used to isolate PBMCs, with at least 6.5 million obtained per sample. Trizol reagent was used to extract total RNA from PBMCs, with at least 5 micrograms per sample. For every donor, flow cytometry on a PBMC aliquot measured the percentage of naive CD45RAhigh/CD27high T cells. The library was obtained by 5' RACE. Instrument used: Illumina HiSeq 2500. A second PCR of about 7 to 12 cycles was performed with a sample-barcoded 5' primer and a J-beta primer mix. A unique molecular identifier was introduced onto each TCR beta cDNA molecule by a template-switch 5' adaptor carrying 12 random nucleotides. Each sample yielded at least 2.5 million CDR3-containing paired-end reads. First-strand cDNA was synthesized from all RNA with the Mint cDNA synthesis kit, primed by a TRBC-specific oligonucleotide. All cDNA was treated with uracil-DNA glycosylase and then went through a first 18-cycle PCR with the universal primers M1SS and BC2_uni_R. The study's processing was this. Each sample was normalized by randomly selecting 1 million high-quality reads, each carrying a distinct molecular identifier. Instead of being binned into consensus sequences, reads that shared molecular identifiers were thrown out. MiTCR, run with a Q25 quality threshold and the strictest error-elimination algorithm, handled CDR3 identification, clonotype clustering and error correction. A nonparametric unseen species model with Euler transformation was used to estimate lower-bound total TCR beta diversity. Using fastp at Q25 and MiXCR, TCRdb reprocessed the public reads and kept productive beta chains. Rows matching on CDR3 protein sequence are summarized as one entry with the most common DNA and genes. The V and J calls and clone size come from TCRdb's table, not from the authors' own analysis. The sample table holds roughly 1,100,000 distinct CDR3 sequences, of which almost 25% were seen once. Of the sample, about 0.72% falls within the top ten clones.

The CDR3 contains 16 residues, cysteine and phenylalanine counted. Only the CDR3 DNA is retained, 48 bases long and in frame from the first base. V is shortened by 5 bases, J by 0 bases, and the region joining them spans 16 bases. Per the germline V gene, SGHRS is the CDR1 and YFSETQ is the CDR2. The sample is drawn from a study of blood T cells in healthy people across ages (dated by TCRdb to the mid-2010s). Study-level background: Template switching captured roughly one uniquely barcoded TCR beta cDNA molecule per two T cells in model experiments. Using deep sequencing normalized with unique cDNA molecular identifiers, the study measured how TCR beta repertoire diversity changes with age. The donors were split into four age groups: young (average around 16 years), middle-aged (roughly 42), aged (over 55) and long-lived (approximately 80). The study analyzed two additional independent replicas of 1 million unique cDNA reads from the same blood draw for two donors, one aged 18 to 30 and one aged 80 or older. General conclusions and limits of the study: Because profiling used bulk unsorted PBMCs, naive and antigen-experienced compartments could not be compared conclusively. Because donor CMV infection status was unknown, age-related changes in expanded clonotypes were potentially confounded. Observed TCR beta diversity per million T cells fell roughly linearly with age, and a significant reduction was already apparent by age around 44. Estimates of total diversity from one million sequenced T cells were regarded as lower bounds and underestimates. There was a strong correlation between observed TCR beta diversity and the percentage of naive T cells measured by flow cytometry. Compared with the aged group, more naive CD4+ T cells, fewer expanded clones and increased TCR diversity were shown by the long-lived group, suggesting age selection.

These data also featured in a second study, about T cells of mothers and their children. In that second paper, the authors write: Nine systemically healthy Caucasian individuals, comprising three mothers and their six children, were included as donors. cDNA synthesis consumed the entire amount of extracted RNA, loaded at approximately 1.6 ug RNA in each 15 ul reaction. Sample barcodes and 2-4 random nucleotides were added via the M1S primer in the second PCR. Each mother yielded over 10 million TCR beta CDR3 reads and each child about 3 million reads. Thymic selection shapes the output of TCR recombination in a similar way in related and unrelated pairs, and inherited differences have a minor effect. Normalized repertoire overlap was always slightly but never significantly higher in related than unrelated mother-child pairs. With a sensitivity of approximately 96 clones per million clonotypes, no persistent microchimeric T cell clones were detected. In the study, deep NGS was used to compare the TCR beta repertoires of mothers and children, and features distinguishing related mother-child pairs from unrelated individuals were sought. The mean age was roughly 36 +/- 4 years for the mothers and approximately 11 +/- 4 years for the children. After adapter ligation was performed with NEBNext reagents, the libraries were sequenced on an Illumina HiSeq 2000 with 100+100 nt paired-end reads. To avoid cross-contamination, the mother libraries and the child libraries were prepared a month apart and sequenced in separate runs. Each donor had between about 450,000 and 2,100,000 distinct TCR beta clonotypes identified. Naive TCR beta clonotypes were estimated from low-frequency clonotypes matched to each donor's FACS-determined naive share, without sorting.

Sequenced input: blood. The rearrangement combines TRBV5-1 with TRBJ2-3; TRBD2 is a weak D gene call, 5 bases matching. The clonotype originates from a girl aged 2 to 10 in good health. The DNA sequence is TGCGCCAGCAGGGCGGGTCCCAGCCCTAGCACAGATACGCAGTATTTT. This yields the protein CASRAGPSPSTDTQYF.